This T cell receptor beta chain was identified during a study of blood T cell repertoires in COVID-19. Turning to the study itself: Material from acute and convalescent COVID-19 was sourced from the United States, Italy and Spain. PBMCs, B-cell-depleted T cells, or T cells were the source of the cDNA or gDNA that made up the material.

The assay was immunoSEQ multiplex PCR, and TCRdb's table has in-frame clones only and misses some. Among 90,000 to 150,000 clones listed, 85% were seen once. Trimming removed 3 bases from V and 0 bases from J, with 11 bases in between. Per the germline V gene, CDR1 is LGHNA and CDR2 is YSLEER. The CDR3 runs to 15 residues. What was sequenced was peripheral blood. The receptor was derived from a man between 60 and 70 years old with acute or convalescent COVID-19. The gene calls are TRBV4-3 and TRBJ1-1, with D maybe TRBD1 (6 bases). The CDR3: CASSHLQGLNTEAFF. In nucleotides, the CDR3 is TGCGCCAGCAGCCACCTACAGGGTCTGAACACTGAAGCTTTCTTT.